These 28 T cell receptor beta chains were all obtained from the same sample, sequenced in a study of T cell responses to AZD1222 COVID-19 vaccine. Clones were read by immunoSEQ multiplex PCR, and TCRdb kept only the in-frame ones, dropping some. Of 100,000 or so clones in the sample, about 88% were seen once. Sequences were derived from peripheral blood, sampled on day 0 of AZD1222 vaccination. These receptors all come from an adult in good health.

CDR3 loop: CASRDRGRTIEAFF. CDR3 in DNA: TGTGCCAGTAGAGACAGGGGGCGGACTATTGAAGCTTTCTTT. This rearrangement joins TRBV19 to TRBJ1-1; 10 bases are shared with TRBD1. Germline values: CDR1 LNHDA, CDR2 SQIVND (reference sequence). The CDR3 loop spans 14 amino acids. J was trimmed by 7 bases and V by 6 bases; bases with no gene match: 8.

This clone appeared a single time. The V call is TRBV7-2, the J call TRBJ2-3; 9 bases are shared with TRBD2. The ends lost 4 bases at V and 3 bases at J; junction bases unmatched: 5. Looked up from germline, CDR1 is SGHTA and CDR2 is FQGNSA. The CDR3 runs 15 residues. In DNA, the CDR3 is TGTGCCAGCAGCTCGGGCGCGGGGGGGACAGATACGCAGTATTTT. Translating gives CASSSGAGGTDTQYF. Together with reference TRBV7-2 and TRBJ2-3, the CDR3 gives the full variable domain: GAGVSQSPSNKVTEKGKDVELRCDPISGHTALYWYRQSLGQGLEFLIYFQGNSAPDKSGLPSDRFSAERTGGSVSTLTIQRTQQEDSAVYLCASSSGAGGTDTQYFGPGTRLTVL.

This clone came up once. The chain is built from TRBV2 and TRBJ2-7; D could derive from TRBD1 or TRBD2 (5 bases each). From germline, CDR1 is SNHLY and CDR2 FYNNEI. This CDR3 has 13 residues. Trimming took 7 bases from V and 3 from J, leaving 13 bases between them. CDR3 sequence reads: CASKPGPSYEQYF. The CDR3 coding sequence is TGTGCCAGCAAACCGGGACCGAGCTACGAGCAGTACTTC.

This sequence joins TRBV6-5 and TRBJ1-1; D gene ambiguous. This CDR3 has 15 amino acids. The V end lost 0 bases, the J end lost 1 base, and 9 bases lay between the germline ends. Germline V gives CDR1 MNHEY, CDR2 SVGAGI. This chain's CDR3 is CASSYSMVSNTEAFF. CDR3 coding DNA: TGTGCCAGCAGTTACTCGATGGTTTCGAACACTGAAGCTTTCTTT.

The chain joins TRBV4-3 to TRBJ1-4; D uncertain. The CDR3 sequence is 16 residues long. CDR1 is LGHNA, CDR2 YSLEER, per germline. V dropped 2 bases and J dropped 4 bases, with 14 bases sitting between them. DNA of the CDR3: TGCGCCAGCAGCCAAATCCTTAGAGGAGATAATGAAAAACTGTTTTTT. Translating it yields CASSQILRGDNEKLFF.

The sample holds a few counts of this clone. The chain has TRBV4-3 and TRBJ1-5, with D hard to call. Trimming cost V 0 bases and J 3 bases, with 3 bases left between them. Per germline, CDR1 LGHNA and CDR2 YSLEER. CDR3 length: 13 amino acids. CDR3 sequence: CASSQDFNQPQHF. For the CDR3, the DNA is TGCGCCAGCAGCCAAGACTTCAATCAGCCCCAGCATTTT.

J is TRBJ2-4 and V is TRBV6-5; D possibly corresponds to TRBD1 (6 bases). V dropped 8 bases and J dropped 0 bases, with 14 bases sitting between them. This CDR3 has 15 residues. Germline V lookup: CDR1 MNHEY, CDR2 SVGAGI. CDR3 sequence (DNA): TGTGCCAGCCGACGGACAGCCCTAGCCAAAAACATTCAGTACTTC. This translates into CASRRTALAKNIQYF.

The rearrangement uses TRBV4-1 and TRBJ2-1; 15 nucleotides align to TRBD2. There are 19 residues in the CDR3. The germline CDR1 and CDR2 sequences are MGHRA and YSYEKL. Trimming removed 2 bases from V and 2 bases from J; junction bases left unmatched: 7. CDR3 amino acids: CASSQPGLAGGLPYNEQFF. The CDR3 bases are TGCGCCAGCAGCCAACCGGGACTAGCGGGGGGACTACCCTACAATGAGCAGTTCTTC.

This clone was seen once. This rearrangement joins TRBV7-2 to TRBJ1-1; no clear D. CDR1 is SGHTA, CDR2 FQGNSA, per germline. This CDR3 has 13 residues. V lost 1 base and J lost 7, with 10 bases in between. The CDR3 DNA reads as TGTGCCAGCAGCTTAGGTGAGAGGGATGAAGCTTTCTTT. Residues: CASSLGERDEAFF.

This chain connects TRBV29-1 to TRBJ1-2; possibly TRBD1 for D (6 bases). This CDR3 region has 14 residues. With 0 bases removed from V and 2 bases from J, the gap between germline ends came to 10 bases. Germline V gene data show CDR1 as SQVTM and CDR2 as ANQGSEA. This chain's CDR3 is CSVEDPTGNYGYTF. The DNA for the CDR3 is TGCAGCGTTGAAGATCCCACAGGGAACTATGGCTACACCTTC.

This clone appeared once. The V call is TRBV7-2, the J call TRBJ1-5; D is uncertain. V lost 6 bases and J 1 base, leaving 7 bases between the germline ends. In germline, CDR1 is SGHTA, CDR2 FQGNSA. CDR3 size: 13 residues. CDR3 region: CASRVSSNQPQHF. As DNA, the CDR3 is TGTGCCAGCAGGGTTAGCAGCAATCAGCCCCAGCATTTT.

The chain joins TRBV19 to TRBJ2-7, with D possibly being TRBD1 (6 bases). Trimming left V 3 bases short and J 2 bases short, with 14 bases between. The germline V gene encodes CDR1 LNHDA and CDR2 SQIVND (reference sequence). The CDR3 runs to 15 residues. The CDR3 sequence: CASSIETGSPYEQYF. CDR3 DNA sequence: TGTGCCAGTAGTATCGAGACAGGTTCCCCCTACGAGCAGTACTTC.

The chain uses TRBV12-5 and TRBJ2-7; 12 nucleotides align to TRBD2. Germline V gene data show CDR1 as LGHNT and CDR2 as FRNRAP. The V segment lost 4 bases and the J segment 4 bases; nucleotides outside the gene matches: 8. The CDR3 is 16 amino acids. The CDR3 here is CASGSLRLAGVYEQYF. CDR3 nucleotide sequence: TGTGCTAGTGGTTCTCTTCGACTAGCGGGGGTGTACGAGCAGTACTTC.

The chain couples TRBV4-3 to TRBJ2-3; unclear D gene. CDR1 LGHNA and CDR2 YSLEER come from the germline V gene. CDR3 size: 14 residues. Trimming removed 3 bases from V and 3 bases from J, with 10 bases in between. The CDR3 DNA sequence: TGCGCCAGCAGCCAGATCGGAAAGACAGATACGCAGTATTTT. Residues: CASSQIGKTDTQYF.

The CDR3 region is CASSQDLNSQETQYF. Here the CDR3 DNA reads TGCGCCAGCAGCCAAGATTTGAACTCTCAAGAGACCCAGTACTTC. J is TRBJ2-5 and V is TRBV4-3; no definite D call. CDR1 and CDR2 from the germline V gene are LGHNA and YSLEER. V lost 0 bases, J lost 2 bases, and 10 bases lay in between. The CDR3 length is 15 residues.

The chain's CDR3 is CASSLGQETQYF. The CDR3 nucleotides read TGTGCCAGCAGCTTGGGGCAAGAGACCCAGTACTTC. The V gene is TRBV5-6, the J gene TRBJ2-5; D not certain. This CDR3 has 12 amino acids. Trimming cost V 0 bases and J 2 bases, with 2 bases left between them. CDR1 is SGHDT and CDR2 is YYEEEE in the germline V gene. The complete variable domain, with remaining parts taken from reference TRBV5-6 and TRBJ2-5, reads DAGVTQSPTHLIKTRGQQVTLRCSPKSGHDTVSWYQQALGQGPQFIFQYYEEEERQRGNFPDRFSGHQFPNYSSELNVNALLLGDSALYLCASSLGQETQYFGPGTRLLVL.

This chain links TRBV19 with TRBJ2-1; 9 bases line up with TRBD2. This CDR3 is 17 amino acids long. Unmatched junction bases numbered 9, after V lost 3 bases and J lost 3 bases. Germline V lookup: CDR1 LNHDA, CDR2 SQIVND (reference sequence). DNA of the CDR3: TGTGCCAGTAGTATTAGCCGGGGAGCGGGGGGCTACAATGAGCAGTTCTTC. The encoded protein is CASSISRGAGGYNEQFF.

This clone was found once. The rearrangement joins TRBV11-2 to TRBJ2-1; no definite D call. Germline CDR1 SGHAT, CDR2 FQNNGV. CDR3 size: 15 residues. V dropped 5 bases and J dropped 0 bases, with 11 bases sitting between them. CDR3 DNA: TGTGCCAGCAGCACTCGGTTTGGCTCCTACAATGAGCAGTTCTTC. Residues: CASSTRFGSYNEQFF.

Only a few counts were recorded for this clone. The CDR3 DNA reads TGTGCCAGCAGTTTAGGACAGTTCTATGGCTACACCTTC. Translating it yields CASSLGQFYGYTF. This chain joins TRBV28 and TRBJ1-2; the D gene is possibly TRBD1 (6 bases). CDR1 is MDHEN, CDR2 SYDVKM, per germline. CDR3 length: 13 residues. V was clipped by 2 bases and J by 4 bases, with 8 bases between them.

The gene calls are TRBV7-2 and TRBJ1-5; maybe TRBD1 (5 bases). From germline, CDR1 is SGHTA and CDR2 FQGNSA. V was cut by 4 bases and J by 5 bases, with 9 bases left in between. CDR3 length equals 13 residues. DNA of the CDR3: TGTGCCAGCAGCTCTGACAGAGATCAGCCCCAGCATTTT. It codes for CASSSDRDQPQHF.

CDR3: CASGGEKLFF. The CDR3 DNA is TGTGCCAGCGGGGGCGAAAAACTGTTTTTT. The chain uses TRBV7-9 and TRBJ1-4; tentatively, D is TRBD1 (6 bases). The CDR3 length is 10 residues. Germline CDR1 reads SEHNR; CDR2 reads FQNEAQ (reference sequence). V was shortened by 8 bases and J by 8 bases, with 6 bases between the two germline ends.

V is TRBV3-1 (or the pseudogene TRBV3-2) and J is TRBJ1-6; TRBD1 matches 7 bases. V shed 0 bases and J 1 base; nucleotides not matched to a gene: 6. The germline V gene has CDR1 LGHDT and CDR2 YNNKEL (reference sequence). CDR3 size: 18 residues. The CDR3 DNA follows: TGTGCCAGCAGCCAAGAATTCGACAGGGCGTCCTATAATTCACCCCTCCACTTT. It is translated as CASSQEFDRASYNSPLHF.

This clone came up once. The chain uses TRBV10-1 and TRBJ1-3; no definite D call. The CDR3 length is 15 residues. V lost 8 bases to trimming and J lost 0 bases, with 14 bases between them. Germline loops: CDR1 WNHNN, CDR2 SYGVQD (reference sequence). The CDR3 reads CASSDGGYSGNTIYF. CDR3 coding DNA: TGCGCCAGCTCTGACGGCGGCTACTCTGGAAACACCATATATTTT.

J is TRBJ2-7 and V is TRBV6-5, with a tentative D call TRBD1 (5 bases). There are 15 residues in the CDR3. With 2 bases removed from V and 2 bases from J, the gap between germline ends came to 13 bases. Germline CDR1 reads MNHEY; CDR2 reads SVGAGI. This CDR3 is CASSYRMGPPYEQYF. The CDR3 DNA sequence: TGTGCCAGCAGTTACCGGATGGGGCCCCCCTACGAGCAGTACTTC.

The rearrangement uses TRBV29-1 and TRBJ2-5, with D tentatively TRBD2 (5 bases). The V gene lost 4 bases and the J gene lost 5 bases, with 11 bases spanning the gap. The germline CDR1 and CDR2 sequences are SQVTM and ANQGSEA. The CDR3 sequence is 12 residues long. The CDR3 DNA follows: TGCAGCGTTGGCCGAGGGTTGGAGACCCAGTACTTC. It specifies CSVGRGLETQYF.

The chain is built from TRBV5-1 and TRBJ1-3, with a possible D match to TRBD1 (5 bases). V lost 0 bases and J 4 bases, leaving 8 bases between the germline ends. Germline assignment: CDR1 SGHRS and CDR2 YFSETQ. This CDR3 contains 14 residues. The CDR3 nucleotides are TGCGCCAGCAGCTTGGGGGACGAAGGAAACACCATATATTTT. Protein product: CASSLGDEGNTIYF. The full variable domain, completed using reference TRBV5-1 and TRBJ1-3, is KAGVTQTPRYLIKTRGQQVTLSCSPISGHRSVSWYQQTPGQGLQFLFEYFSETQRNKGNFPGRFSGRQFSNSRSEMNVSTLELGDSALYLCASSLGDEGNTIYFGEGSWLTVV.

The V call is TRBV5-6, the J call TRBJ1-4; TRBD1 matches 9 bases. Germline values: CDR1 SGHDT, CDR2 YYEEEE. The CDR3 length is 14 residues. The V gene end was trimmed by 2 bases and the J gene end by 8 bases; junction bases not matched to a gene: 4. The CDR3 sequence is CASSFGTGSEKLFF. The CDR3 coding sequence is TGTGCCAGCAGCTTTGGGACAGGGAGCGAAAAACTGTTTTTT.

This clone was picked up one time. The chain combines TRBV16 with TRBJ1-4; D remains unclear. Looked up from germline, CDR1 is KGHSY and CDR2 is FQNENV. V lost 1 base, J lost 8 bases, and 11 bases lay in between. The CDR3 runs 14 residues. The CDR3 DNA is TGTGCCAGCAGCCAATTGGACCCAGGCGAAAAACTGTTTTTT. It yields the protein CASSQLDPGEKLFF.